This T cell receptor (beta chain) was identified in a study of T cells and Merkel cell carcinoma outcomes. Notes on this clone: The antigen remains undetermined.

The method was immunoSEQ multiplex PCR; TCRdb's version includes in-frame clones alone and lacks a portion of them. Of thousands of clones in the sample, 80% to 90% were seen once. Overall study results and limits: Repertoire plus T-cell density reportedly predicted Merkel cell carcinoma outcomes.

Sequencing was done on a sample of tumor tissue from Merkel cell carcinoma. The receptor's source is a human donor with Merkel cell carcinoma.

As DNA, the CDR3 is TGTGCCAGCAGTGAAGGGCAGCCTAGTTCACCCCTCCACTTT. Protein product: CASSEGQPSSPLHF. The gene calls are TRBV6-1 and TRBJ1-6, with no clear D. V gave up 1 base and J gave up 9 bases, with 10 bases separating them. This CDR3 has 14 residues. CDR1 MNHNS and CDR2 SASEGT come from the germline V gene.